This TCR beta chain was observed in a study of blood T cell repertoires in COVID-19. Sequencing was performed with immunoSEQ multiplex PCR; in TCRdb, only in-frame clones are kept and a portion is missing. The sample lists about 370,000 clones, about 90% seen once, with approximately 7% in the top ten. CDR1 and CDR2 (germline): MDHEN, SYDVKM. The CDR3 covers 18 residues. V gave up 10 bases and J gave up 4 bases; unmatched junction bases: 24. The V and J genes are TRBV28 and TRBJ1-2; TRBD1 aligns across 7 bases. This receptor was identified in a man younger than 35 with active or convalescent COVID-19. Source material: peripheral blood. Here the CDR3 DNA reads TGTGCCACCACAGAACCTTTCCAATACTCGGGACAGCTCTATGGCTACACCTTC. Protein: CATTEPFQYSGQLYGYTF.